This record looks at one T cell receptor beta chain sequence and its context. The target antigen is unknown. This entry comes from a study of T cell responses to AZD1222 COVID-19 vaccine. Both about-4-week and about-12-week second-dose recipients were combined. Libraries were prepared by immunoSEQ multiplex PCR; TCRdb keeps only in-frame clonotypes and omits some of them. The data hold about 120,000 clones, with around 87% observed a single time. Study-level findings and limits: Increases in Spike-specific TCR breadth and depth were seen after two AZD1222 doses. Per reports, nearly half of all spike-specific TCRs target regions that are unmutated in variants. Donors were chiefly white British, with a greater number of females, and clonal diversity was perhaps underestimated.

Germline V gene data show CDR1 as SGHTA and CDR2 as FQGTGA. The V and J ends lost 2 bases and 1 base respectively, with 5 bases between them. The CDR3 extends over 13 amino acids. This sequence was found in an adult who received the AZD1222 COVID-19 vaccine. The chain recombines TRBV7-3 with TRBJ1-1; D is ambiguous. This specimen was peripheral blood, taken 28 days after the second AZD1222 dose. CDR3 residues: CASSLGTNTEAFF. DNA for the CDR3: TGTGCCAGCAGCTTAGGTACGAACACTGAAGCTTTCTTT. Full variable domain (outside the CDR3, taken from reference TRBV7-3 and TRBJ1-1): GAGVSQTPSNKVTEKGKYVELRCDPISGHTALYWYRQSLGQGPEFLIYFQGTGAADDSGLPNDRFFAVRPEGSVSTLKIQRTERGDSAVYLCASSLGTNTEAFFGQGTRLTVV.